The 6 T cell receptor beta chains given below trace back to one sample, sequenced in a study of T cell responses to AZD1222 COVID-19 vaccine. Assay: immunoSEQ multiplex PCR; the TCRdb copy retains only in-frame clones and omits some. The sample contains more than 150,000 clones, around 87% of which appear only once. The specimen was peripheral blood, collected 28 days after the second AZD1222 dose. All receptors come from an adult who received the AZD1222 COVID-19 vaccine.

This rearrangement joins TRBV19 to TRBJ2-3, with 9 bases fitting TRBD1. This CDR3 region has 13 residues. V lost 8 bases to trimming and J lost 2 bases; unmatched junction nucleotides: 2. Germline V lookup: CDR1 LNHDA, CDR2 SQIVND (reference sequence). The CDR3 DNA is TGTGCCAGTCGGGACAGGGCCACAGATACGCAGTATTTT. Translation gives CASRDRATDTQYF.

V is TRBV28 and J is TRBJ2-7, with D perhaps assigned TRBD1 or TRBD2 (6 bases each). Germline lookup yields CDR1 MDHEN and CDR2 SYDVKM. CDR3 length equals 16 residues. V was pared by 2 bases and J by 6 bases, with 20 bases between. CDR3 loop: CASSLGGSRDSSEQYF. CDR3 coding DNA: TGTGCCAGCAGTTTAGGGGGCTCTCGGGACTCCAGCGAGCAGTACTTC. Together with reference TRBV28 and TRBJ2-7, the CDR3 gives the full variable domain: DVKVTQSSRYLVKRTGEKVFLECVQDMDHENMFWYRQDPGLGLRLIYFSYDVKMKEKGDIPEGYSVSREKKERFSLILESASTNQTSMYLCASSLGGSRDSSEQYFGPGTRLTVT.

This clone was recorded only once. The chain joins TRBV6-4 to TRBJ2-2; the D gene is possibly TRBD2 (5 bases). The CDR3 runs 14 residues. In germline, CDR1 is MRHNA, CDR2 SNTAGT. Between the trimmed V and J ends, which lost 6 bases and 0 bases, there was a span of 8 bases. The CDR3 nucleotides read TGTGCCAGCAGGACTAATTCGAACACCGGGGAGCTGTTTTTT. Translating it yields CASRTNSNTGELFF.

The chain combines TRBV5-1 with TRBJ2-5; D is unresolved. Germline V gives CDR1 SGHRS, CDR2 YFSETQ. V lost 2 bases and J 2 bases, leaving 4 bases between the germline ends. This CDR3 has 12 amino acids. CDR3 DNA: TGCGCCAGCAGCTTCCTTCAAGAGACCCAGTACTTC. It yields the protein CASSFLQETQYF.

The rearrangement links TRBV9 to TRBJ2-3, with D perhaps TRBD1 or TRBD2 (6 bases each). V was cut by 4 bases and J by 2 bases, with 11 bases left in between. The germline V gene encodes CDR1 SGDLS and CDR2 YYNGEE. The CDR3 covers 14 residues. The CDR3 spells CASSLRDNTDTQYF. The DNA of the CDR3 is TGTGCCAGCAGCCTGCGGGACAACACAGATACGCAGTATTTT.

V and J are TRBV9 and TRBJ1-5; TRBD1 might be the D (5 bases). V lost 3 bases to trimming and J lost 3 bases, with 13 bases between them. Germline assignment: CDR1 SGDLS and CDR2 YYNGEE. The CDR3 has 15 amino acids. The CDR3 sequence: CASSARGGNNQPQHF. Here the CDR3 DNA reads TGTGCCAGCAGCGCCCGTGGGGGGAACAATCAGCCCCAGCATTTT.